Shown below are 2 T cell receptor beta chains from a single sample sequenced in a study of T cell repertoires in cytomegalovirus infection. Each CDR3 protein gets one entry after TCRdb re-called the reads with MiXCR. The profile covers about 180,000 distinct CDR3 sequences, with approximately 17% appearing a single time and roughly 24% taken by the ten largest. Material: CD8+ T cells from PBMCs. Receptors were obtained from a human donor in good health (CMV status not recorded). Some clones in this sample may be carry-over from other donors' samples.

The rearrangement links TRBV6-5 to TRBJ2-1, with D possibly TRBD1 on 6 matching bases. The CDR3 totals 20 residues. The V gene's germline CDR1 is MNHEY and CDR2 SVGAGI. Trimming removed 0 bases at V and 0 bases at J, with 21 bases between. The CDR3 DNA is TGTGCCAGCAGTTACTCCTTTACCTCCGGACAGCCTAGCTCCTACAATGAGCAGTTCTTC. It translates to CASSYSFTSGQPSSYNEQFF.

The chain recombines TRBV12-3 or TRBV12-4 with TRBJ1-1; TRBD1 agrees at 7 bases. This CDR3 has 16 residues. The V segment lost 6 bases and the J segment 0 bases; nucleotides outside the gene matches: 10. The CDR3 sequence is CASSHPQDRMNTEAFF. CDR3 nucleotides: TGTGCCAGCAGCCATCCCCAGGACAGGATGAACACTGAAGCTTTCTTT.